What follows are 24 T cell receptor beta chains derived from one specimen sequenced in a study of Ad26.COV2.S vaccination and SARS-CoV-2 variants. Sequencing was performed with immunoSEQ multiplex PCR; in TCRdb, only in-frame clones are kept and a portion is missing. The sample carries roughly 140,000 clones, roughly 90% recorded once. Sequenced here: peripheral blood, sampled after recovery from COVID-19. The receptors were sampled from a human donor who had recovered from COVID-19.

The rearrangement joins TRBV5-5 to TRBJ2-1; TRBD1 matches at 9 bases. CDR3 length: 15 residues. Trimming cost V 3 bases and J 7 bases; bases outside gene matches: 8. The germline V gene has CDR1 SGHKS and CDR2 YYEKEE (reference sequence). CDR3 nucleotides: TGTGCCAGCAGCTCAGGACAGGGGAGTGTAAATGAGCAGTTCTTC. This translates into CASSSGQGSVNEQFF.

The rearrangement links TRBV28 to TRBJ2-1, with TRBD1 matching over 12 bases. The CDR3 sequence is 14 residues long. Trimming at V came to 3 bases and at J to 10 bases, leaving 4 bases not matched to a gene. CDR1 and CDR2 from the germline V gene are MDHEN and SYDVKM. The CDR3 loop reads CASSFVGTGGEQFF. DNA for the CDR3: TGTGCCAGCAGTTTTGTTGGGACAGGGGGCGAGCAGTTCTTC.

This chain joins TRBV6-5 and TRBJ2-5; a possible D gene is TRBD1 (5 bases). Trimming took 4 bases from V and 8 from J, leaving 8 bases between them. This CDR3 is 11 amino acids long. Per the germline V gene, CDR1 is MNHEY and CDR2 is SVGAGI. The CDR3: CASSLGETQYF. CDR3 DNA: TGTGCCAGCAGTTTAGGGGAAACCCAGTACTTC.

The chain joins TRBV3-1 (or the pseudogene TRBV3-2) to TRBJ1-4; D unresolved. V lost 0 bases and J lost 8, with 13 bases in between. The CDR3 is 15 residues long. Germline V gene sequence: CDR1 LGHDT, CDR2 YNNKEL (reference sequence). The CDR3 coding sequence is TGTGCCAGCAGCCAAGATGGGTCGGGTGAGGAAAAACTGTTTTTT. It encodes CASSQDGSGEEKLFF.

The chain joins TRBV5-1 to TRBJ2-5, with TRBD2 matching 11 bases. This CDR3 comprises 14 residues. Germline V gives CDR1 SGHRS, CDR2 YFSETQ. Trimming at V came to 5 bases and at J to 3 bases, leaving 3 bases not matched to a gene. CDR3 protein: CASSSGGAEETQYF. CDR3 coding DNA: TGCGCCAGCAGTAGCGGGGGGGCGGAAGAGACCCAGTACTTC.

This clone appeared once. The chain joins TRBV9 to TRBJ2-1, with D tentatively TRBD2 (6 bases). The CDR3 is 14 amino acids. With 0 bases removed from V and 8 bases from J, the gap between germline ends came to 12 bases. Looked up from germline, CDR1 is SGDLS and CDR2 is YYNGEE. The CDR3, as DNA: TGTGCCAGCAGCGTAGTCGGCGGGGCACATGAGCAGTTCTTC. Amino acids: CASSVVGGAHEQFF.

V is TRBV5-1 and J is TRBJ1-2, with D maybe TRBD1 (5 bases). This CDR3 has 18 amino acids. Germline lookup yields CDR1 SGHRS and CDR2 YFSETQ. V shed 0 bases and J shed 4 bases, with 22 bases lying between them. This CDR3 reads CASSLAPVGHQWIYGYTF. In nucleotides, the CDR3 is TGCGCCAGCAGCTTGGCCCCGGTCGGACACCAATGGATCTATGGCTACACCTTC.

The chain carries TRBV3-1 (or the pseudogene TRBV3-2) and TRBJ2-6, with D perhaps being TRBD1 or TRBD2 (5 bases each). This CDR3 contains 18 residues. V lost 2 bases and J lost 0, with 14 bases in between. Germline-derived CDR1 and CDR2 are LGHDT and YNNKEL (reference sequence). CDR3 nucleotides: TGTGCCAGCAGCCAATCTAGGCAGGGACGCTCTGGGGCCAACGTCCTGACTTTC. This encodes CASSQSRQGRSGANVLTF.

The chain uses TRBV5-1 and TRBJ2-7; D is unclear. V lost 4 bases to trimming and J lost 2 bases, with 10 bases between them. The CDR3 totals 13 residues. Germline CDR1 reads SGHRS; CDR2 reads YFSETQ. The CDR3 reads CASSEASTYEQYF. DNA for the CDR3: TGCGCCAGCAGCGAGGCCAGTACCTACGAGCAGTACTTC.

The CDR3 loop is CASTPGQGSEQYF. The CDR3 region has the DNA TGCGCCAGCACTCCGGGACAGGGATCCGAGCAGTACTTC. The gene calls are TRBV10-2 and TRBJ2-7, with 9 bases lining up with TRBD1. There are 13 residues in the CDR3. The V gene's germline CDR1 is WSHSY and CDR2 SAAADI. The V and J ends lost 7 bases and 6 bases, in that order; junction bases with no gene match: 7.

The CDR3 coding sequence is TGTGCCAGCAGTCGCGGGGGAGGAACTGAAGCTTTCTTT. It is translated as CASSRGGGTEAFF. The chain has TRBV28 and TRBJ1-1; D may be TRBD1 (5 bases). The CDR3 is made up of 13 amino acids. V lost 5 bases and J lost 5, with 12 bases in between. Germline V gene sequence: CDR1 MDHEN, CDR2 SYDVKM.

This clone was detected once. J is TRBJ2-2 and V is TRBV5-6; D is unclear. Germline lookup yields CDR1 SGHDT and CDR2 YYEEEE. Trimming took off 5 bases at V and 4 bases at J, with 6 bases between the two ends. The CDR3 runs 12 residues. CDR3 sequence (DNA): TGTGCCAGCAGTTTTTTCACCGGGGAGCTGTTTTTT. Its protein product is CASSFFTGELFF.

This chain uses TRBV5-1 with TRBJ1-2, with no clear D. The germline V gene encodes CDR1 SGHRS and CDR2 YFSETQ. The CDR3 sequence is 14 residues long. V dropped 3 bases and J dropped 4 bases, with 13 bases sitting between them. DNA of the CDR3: TGCGCCAGCAGCTATGAGGGAACAAGCTATGGCTACACCTTC. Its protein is CASSYEGTSYGYTF. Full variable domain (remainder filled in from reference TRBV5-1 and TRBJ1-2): KAGVTQTPRYLIKTRGQQVTLSCSPISGHRSVSWYQQTPGQGLQFLFEYFSETQRNKGNFPGRFSGRQFSNSRSEMNVSTLELGDSALYLCASSYEGTSYGYTFGSGTRLTVV.

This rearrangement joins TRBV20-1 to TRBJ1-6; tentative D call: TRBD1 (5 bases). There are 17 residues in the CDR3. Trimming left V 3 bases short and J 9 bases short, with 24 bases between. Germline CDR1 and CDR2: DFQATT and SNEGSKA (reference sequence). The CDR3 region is CSASTLGRPTLGSPLHF. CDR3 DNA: TGCAGTGCTAGTACCTTGGGACGGCCGACCTTGGGTTCACCCCTCCACTTT.

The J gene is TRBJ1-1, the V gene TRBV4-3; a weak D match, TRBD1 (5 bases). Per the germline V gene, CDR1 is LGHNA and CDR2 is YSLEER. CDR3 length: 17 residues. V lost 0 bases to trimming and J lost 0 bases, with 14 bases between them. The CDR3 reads CASSQDPWDEMNTEAFF. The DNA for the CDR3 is TGCGCCAGCAGCCAAGACCCTTGGGACGAAATGAACACTGAAGCTTTCTTT.

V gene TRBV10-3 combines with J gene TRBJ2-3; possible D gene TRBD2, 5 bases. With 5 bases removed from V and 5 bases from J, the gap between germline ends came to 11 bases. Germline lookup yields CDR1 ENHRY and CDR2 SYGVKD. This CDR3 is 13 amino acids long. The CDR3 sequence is CAISSGDGDTQYF. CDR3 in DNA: TGTGCCATCAGTAGCGGCGATGGAGATACGCAGTATTTT.

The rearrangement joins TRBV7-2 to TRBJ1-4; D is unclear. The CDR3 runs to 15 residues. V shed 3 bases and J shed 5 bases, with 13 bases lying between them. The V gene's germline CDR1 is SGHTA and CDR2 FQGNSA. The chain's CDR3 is CASSFTGPWNEKLFF. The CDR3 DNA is TGTGCCAGCAGCTTTACGGGTCCCTGGAATGAAAAACTGTTTTTT.

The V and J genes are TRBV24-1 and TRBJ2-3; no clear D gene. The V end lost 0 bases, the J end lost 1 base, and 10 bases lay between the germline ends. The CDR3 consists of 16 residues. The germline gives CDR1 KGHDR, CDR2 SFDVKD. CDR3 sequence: CATSDLSFGGTDTQYF. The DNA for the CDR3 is TGTGCCACCAGTGATTTGTCCTTTGGCGGCACAGATACGCAGTATTTT.

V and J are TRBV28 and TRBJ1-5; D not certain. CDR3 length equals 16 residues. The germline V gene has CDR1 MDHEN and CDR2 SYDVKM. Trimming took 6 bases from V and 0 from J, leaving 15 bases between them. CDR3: CASSPIEGNSNQPQHF. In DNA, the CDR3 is TGTGCCAGCAGCCCCATTGAGGGTAATAGCAATCAGCCCCAGCATTTT.

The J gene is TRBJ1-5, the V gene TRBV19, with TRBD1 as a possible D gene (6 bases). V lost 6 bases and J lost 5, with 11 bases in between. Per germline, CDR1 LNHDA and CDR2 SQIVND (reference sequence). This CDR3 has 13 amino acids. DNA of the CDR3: TGTGCCAGTAGCAAGGACAGAGATCAGCCCCAGCATTTT. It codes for CASSKDRDQPQHF.

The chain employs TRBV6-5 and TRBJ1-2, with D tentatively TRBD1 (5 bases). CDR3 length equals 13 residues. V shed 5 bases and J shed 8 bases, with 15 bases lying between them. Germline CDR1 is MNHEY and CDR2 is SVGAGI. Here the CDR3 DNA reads TGTGCCAGCAGTCCTCCGCCAGGGTCCGGCTACACCTTC. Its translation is CASSPPPGSGYTF.

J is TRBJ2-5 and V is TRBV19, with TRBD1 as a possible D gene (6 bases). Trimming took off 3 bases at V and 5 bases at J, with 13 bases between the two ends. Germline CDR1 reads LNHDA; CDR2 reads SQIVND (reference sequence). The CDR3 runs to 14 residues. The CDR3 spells CASSISQGAETQYF. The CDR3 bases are TGTGCCAGTAGTATCTCACAGGGAGCGGAGACCCAGTACTTC.

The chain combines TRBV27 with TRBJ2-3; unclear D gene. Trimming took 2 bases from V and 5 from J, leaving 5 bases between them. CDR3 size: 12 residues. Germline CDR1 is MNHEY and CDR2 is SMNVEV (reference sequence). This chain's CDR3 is CASSLVGDTQYF. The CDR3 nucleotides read TGTGCCAGCAGTTTAGTCGGAGATACGCAGTATTTT.

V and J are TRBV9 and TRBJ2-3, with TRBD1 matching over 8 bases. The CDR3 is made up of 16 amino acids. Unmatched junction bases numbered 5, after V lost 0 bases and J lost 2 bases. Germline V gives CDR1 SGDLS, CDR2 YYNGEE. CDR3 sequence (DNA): TGTGCCAGCAGCGTAGGAGGCAGGGGGCCCACAGATACGCAGTATTTT. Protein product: CASSVGGRGPTDTQYF.